These 10 T cell receptor beta chains share one sample of origin, sequenced in a study of blood T cells in healthy people across ages. A J-beta primer mix and a sample-barcoded 5' primer were used in a second PCR of roughly 6 to 12 cycles. TCRdb reanalysed the 5' RACE reads using MiXCR and keeps one entry per CDR3 protein. This sample carries 750,000 to 950,000 distinct CDR3 sequences, under 35% of them seen once, and the ten largest clones take roughly a tenth. These records were also assigned to another study, of T cells of mothers and their children.

Sequences were obtained from blood. The receptors come from a woman in her thirties or forties in good health.

This clonotype was counted at least ten times. The V gene is TRBV7-9, the J gene TRBJ2-5; a weak D match, TRBD1 (6 bases). Trimming took off 3 bases at V and 0 bases at J, with 8 bases between the two ends. The germline gives CDR1 SEHNR, CDR2 FQNEAQ (reference sequence). The CDR3 loop spans 14 amino acids. The CDR3 bases are TGTGCCAGCAGCTTCCGGACAGACCAAGAGACCCAGTACTTC. It encodes CASSFRTDQETQYF.

This rearrangement joins TRBV28 to TRBJ2-7; possibly TRBD1 or TRBD2 for D (5 bases each). Per germline, CDR1 MDHEN and CDR2 SYDVKM. The V end lost 3 bases, the J end lost 2 bases, and 14 bases lay between the germline ends. This CDR3 is 15 amino acids long. In nucleotides, the CDR3 is TGTGCCAGCAGTTTGAGGGGCAAAGTTCCCTACGAGCAGTACTTC. The encoded protein is CASSLRGKVPYEQYF.

CDR3 residues: CASSQWTSPETQYF. CDR3 nucleotides: TGTGCCAGCAGCCAATGGACTAGCCCAGAGACCCAGTACTTC. The chain couples TRBV3-1 to TRBJ2-5, with 8 bases identical to TRBD2. The CDR3 contains 14 residues. V shed 2 bases, J shed 4 bases, and the junction held 3 bases outside the gene matches. CDR1 and CDR2 (germline): LGHDT, YNNKEL (reference sequence).

This clonotype was observed a few times. V usage is TRBV20-1 and J usage is TRBJ2-3; the D gene is possibly TRBD2 (7 bases). The germline V gene encodes CDR1 DFQATT and CDR2 SNEGSKA (reference sequence). Between the trimmed V and J ends, which lost 7 bases and 1 base, there was a span of 15 bases. The CDR3 is 14 residues long. In DNA form, the CDR3 reads TGCAGTGTCCCGTACGGGGGGCGCACAGATACGCAGTATTTT. As protein: CSVPYGGRTDTQYF.

The gene calls are TRBV29-1 and TRBJ1-1; D possibly corresponds to TRBD1 (6 bases). V lost 7 bases and J 2 bases, leaving 11 bases between the germline ends. The CDR3 is made up of 12 amino acids. Per the germline V gene, CDR1 is SQVTM and CDR2 is ANQGSEA. The CDR3 spells CSGRQANTEAFF. In DNA, the CDR3 is TGCAGCGGTAGACAGGCTAACACTGAAGCTTTCTTT.

J is TRBJ2-1 and V is TRBV20-1; D not certain. The CDR3 has 15 residues. In germline, CDR1 is DFQATT, CDR2 SNEGSKA (reference sequence). The germline V and J ends were trimmed by 1 base and 8 bases, with 18 bases remaining between them. The CDR3 DNA reads as TGCAGTGCTAGAGTGGCAGAATTTCACGGGCATGAGCAGTTCTTC. Its translation is CSARVAEFHGHEQFF.

This clonotype occurred many times. This chain links TRBV28 with TRBJ1-3; D unresolved. Germline lookup yields CDR1 MDHEN and CDR2 SYDVKM. This CDR3 is 15 amino acids long. The germline V and J ends were trimmed by 8 bases and 2 bases, with 16 bases remaining between them. As DNA, the CDR3 is TGTGCCAGCTTCAAACCACCGGCGGCTGGAAACACCATATATTTT. Its protein is CASFKPPAAGNTIYF.

This chain links TRBV30 with TRBJ2-5; no firm D call. There are 13 residues in the CDR3. V dropped 0 bases and J dropped 4 bases, with 9 bases sitting between them. Germline V gives CDR1 GTSNPN, CDR2 SVGIG (reference sequence). CDR3 nucleotide sequence: TGTGCCTGGAGTGTAGCTGGGCCAGAGACCCAGTACTTC. Protein sequence: CAWSVAGPETQYF.

This clonotype was seen ten or more times. CDR3 in DNA: TGTGCCAGCACCTCGCGCGGGAGCGGTGAGCAGTTCTTC. Amino acids: CASTSRGSGEQFF. The chain carries TRBV6-6 and TRBJ2-1, with 7 bases aligning to TRBD2. This CDR3 contains 13 residues. Germline V gene sequence: CDR1 MNHNY, CDR2 SVGAGI (reference sequence). V lost 7 bases, J lost 9 bases, and 9 bases stayed unmatched.

This clonotype showed up just a few times. The chain links TRBV18 to TRBJ1-1, with 9 positions matching TRBD1. CDR1 KGHSH and CDR2 LQKENI come from the germline V gene. The junction had 6 bases not matched to a gene; V was cut back by 3 bases and J by 4 bases. The CDR3 is 15 residues long. DNA for the CDR3: TGTGCCAGCTCACCCCGACAGGGGGTGAGCACTGAAGCTTTCTTT. Protein: CASSPRQGVSTEAFF. Full variable domain (outside the CDR3, taken from reference TRBV18 and TRBJ1-1): NAGVMQNPRHLVRRRGQEARLRCSPMKGHSHVYWYRQLPEEGLKFMVYLQKENIIDESGMPKERFSAEFPKEGPSILRIQQVVRGDSAAYFCASSPRQGVSTEAFFGQGTRLTVV.